One and the same sample provided the 30 T cell receptor beta chains below, sequenced in a study of shared clonotypes between healthy human individuals. The repertoire was sequenced with immunoSEQ multiplex PCR; TCRdb's copy has only in-frame clones and lacks some. The sample has over a million clones; around 97% are singletons. What was sequenced was naive CD4+ T cells sorted from blood. The subset: CD45RA+ positively selected. The receptor source for this set is a man aged 30 to 45 in good health.

The chain employs TRBV7-9 and TRBJ2-7; D gene unclear. Trimming shortened V by 1 base and J by 0 bases, and 10 bases separated the two germline ends. This CDR3 has 15 amino acids. Germline V gene lookup returns CDR1 SEHNR and CDR2 FQNEAQ (reference sequence). The CDR3 coding sequence is TGTGCCAGCAGCTTAGAACCCGGATTCTCCTACGAGCAGTACTTC. Residues: CASSLEPGFSYEQYF.

The V and J genes are TRBV5-5 and TRBJ2-3, with 8 bases aligning to TRBD2. After removal of 4 bases from V and 0 bases from J, the junction contained 13 bases not matched to a gene. The CDR3 is 18 amino acids. Germline CDR1 and CDR2: SGHKS and YYEKEE (reference sequence). The CDR3 loop reads CASSLRAGDPTSTDTQYF. CDR3 bases: TGTGCCAGCAGCCTCCGAGCGGGAGACCCTACTAGCACAGATACGCAGTATTTT.

V usage is TRBV11-2 and J usage is TRBJ2-7; 11 nucleotides agree with TRBD1. The CDR3 has 17 residues. Germline V lookup: CDR1 SGHAT, CDR2 FQNNGV. With 5 bases clipped from V and 3 bases from J, the junction kept 12 bases outside the gene matches. The CDR3, as DNA: TGTGCCAGCAGCCCCGATCTGGGGACAGGGGGAATCTACGAGCAGTACTTC. It specifies CASSPDLGTGGIYEQYF. The variable domain in full, with the rest retrieved from reference TRBV11-2 and TRBJ2-7, is EAGVAQSPRYKIIEKRQSVAFWCNPISGHATLYWYQQILGQGPKLLIQFQNNGVVDDSQLPKDRFSAERLKGVDSTLKIQPAKLEDSAVYLCASSPDLGTGGIYEQYFGPGTRLTVT.

The chain is built from TRBV19 and TRBJ2-3; D ambiguous. The V end lost 8 bases, the J end lost 3 bases, and 15 bases lay between the germline ends. The CDR3 runs to 14 residues. Germline CDR1 is LNHDA and CDR2 is SQIVND (reference sequence). CDR3 region: CASRNDWATDTQYF. The CDR3 DNA sequence: TGTGCCAGTCGGAACGATTGGGCAACAGATACGCAGTATTTT.

This clone was observed a handful of times. The genes are TRBV30 and TRBJ1-1, with D possibly being TRBD1 (5 bases). Trimming cost V 3 bases and J 1 base, with 6 bases left between them. The V gene's germline CDR1 is GTSNPN and CDR2 SVGIG (reference sequence). The CDR3 runs 12 residues. The CDR3: CAWRGTNTEAFF. The CDR3 bases are TGTGCCTGGAGAGGGACGAACACTGAAGCTTTCTTT. Full variable domain (outside the CDR3, taken from reference TRBV30 and TRBJ1-1): SQTIHQWPATLVQPVGSPLSLECTVEGTSNPNLYWYRQAAGRGLQLLFYSVGIGQISSEVPQNLSASRPQDRQFILSSKKLLLSDSGFYLCAWRGTNTEAFFGQGTRLTVV.

This clone was found once. This chain connects TRBV6-1 to TRBJ2-2; TRBD2 agrees at 11 bases. Looked up from germline, CDR1 is MNHNS and CDR2 is SASEGT. V was pared by 6 bases and J by 6 bases, with 6 bases of the junction left unmatched. This CDR3 has 15 residues. The CDR3 DNA is TGTGCCAGCAGAGACTCGGGACTAGCGGCCGGGGAGCTGTTTTTT. Translation: CASRDSGLAAGELFF.

This chain links TRBV7-9 with TRBJ2-3; D possibly corresponds to TRBD1 (5 bases). Germline V CDR1 and CDR2: SEHNR, FQNEAQ (reference sequence). The CDR3 has 18 amino acids. Trimming took off 11 bases at V and 0 bases at J, with 27 bases between the two ends. CDR3 amino acids: CARPFQGMRTPSTDTQYF. CDR3 DNA: TGTGCCCGCCCCTTCCAGGGTATGAGAACCCCTAGCACAGATACGCAGTATTTT.

The genes are TRBV29-1 and TRBJ1-1, with D uncertain. The germline V gene has CDR1 SQVTM and CDR2 ANQGSEA. The V gene lost 5 bases and the J gene lost 2 bases, with 9 bases spanning the gap. This CDR3 is built from 12 residues. As DNA, the CDR3 is TGCAGCGTTACGGCGGTAAACACTGAAGCTTTCTTT. Amino acid sequence: CSVTAVNTEAFF.

The chain links TRBV25-1 to TRBJ2-7; TRBD1 matches at 7 bases. Looked up from germline, CDR1 is MGHDK and CDR2 is SYGVNS. CDR3 size: 17 residues. The V segment lost 2 bases and the J segment 6 bases; nucleotides outside the gene matches: 16. The CDR3 bases are TGTGCCAGCAGTGAAGGCCGAGACAGGGTTTTATCTGGCGAGCAGTACTTC. Its translation: CASSEGRDRVLSGEQYF.

The CDR3 protein is CASSWNSGSNGELFF. In DNA form, the CDR3 reads TGCGCCAGCAGCTGGAATAGCGGGAGTAACGGGGAGCTGTTTTTT. V and J are TRBV5-1 and TRBJ2-2; TRBD2 aligns across 9 bases. Germline V gives CDR1 SGHRS, CDR2 YFSETQ. This CDR3 spans 15 amino acids. Trimming took 3 bases from V and 7 from J; bases not matched to a gene: 7.

The chain combines TRBV5-1 with TRBJ1-1; D gene unclear. The CDR3 runs to 14 residues. Looked up from germline, CDR1 is SGHRS and CDR2 is YFSETQ. Trimming removed 4 bases from V and 3 bases from J, with 13 bases in between. CDR3 in amino acids: CASSTREGYTEAFF. The CDR3 DNA is TGCGCCAGCAGCACCCGGGAGGGTTACACTGAAGCTTTCTTT. Based on the CDR3 plus reference TRBV5-1 and TRBJ1-1, the full variable domain is KAGVTQTPRYLIKTRGQQVTLSCSPISGHRSVSWYQQTPGQGLQFLFEYFSETQRNKGNFPGRFSGRQFSNSRSEMNVSTLELGDSALYLCASSTREGYTEAFFGQGTRLTVV.

The CDR3, as DNA: TGTGCCAGCAGCTTTGACAGGGGTCCCCAGCATTTT. Encoded protein: CASSFDRGPQHF. The V call is TRBV5-5, the J call TRBJ1-5; TRBD1 matches at 8 bases. Germline values: CDR1 SGHKS, CDR2 YYEKEE (reference sequence). The CDR3 length is 12 residues. V was pared by 2 bases and J by 10 bases, with 2 bases of the junction left unmatched. The whole variable domain, remainder taken from reference TRBV5-5 and TRBJ1-5, is DAGVTQSPTHLIKTRGQQVTLRCSPISGHKSVSWYQQVLGQGPQFIFQYYEKEERGRGNFPDRFSARQFPNYSSELNVNALLLGDSALYLCASSFDRGPQHFGDGTRLSIL.

The rearrangement links TRBV6-1 to TRBJ2-7; D might be TRBD1 (6 bases). The germline V gene has CDR1 MNHNS and CDR2 SASEGT. The V end was cut by 6 bases, the J end by 0 bases, with 12 bases between. The CDR3 runs 14 residues. This chain's CDR3 is CASRRTEISYEQYF. The CDR3 DNA follows: TGTGCCAGCAGAAGGACAGAAATCTCCTACGAGCAGTACTTC.

The rearrangement joins TRBV7-9 to TRBJ2-1; D is possibly TRBD2 (6 bases). The CDR3 spans 14 residues. Germline V gives CDR1 SEHNR, CDR2 FQNEAQ (reference sequence). DNA for the CDR3: TGTGTCAACGAGGTCGGGAGTGGCGGGGATGAGCAGTTCTTC. It translates to CVNEVGSGGDEQFF.

This clone showed up just once. The CDR3: CASSLDSSGANVLTF. In DNA form, the CDR3 reads TGTGCCAGCAGCTTAGACAGCTCTGGGGCCAACGTCCTGACTTTC. The chain is built from TRBV7-6 and TRBJ2-6; unclear D gene. Germline CDR1 and CDR2: SGHVS and FNYEAQ. CDR3 length equals 15 residues. Between the trimmed V and J ends, which lost 1 base and 0 bases, there was a span of 4 bases.

The chain uses TRBV7-9 and TRBJ2-7; TRBD2 matches 12 bases. Germline V gene lookup returns CDR1 SEHNR and CDR2 FQNEAQ (reference sequence). The CDR3 runs to 16 residues. Trimming removed 5 bases from V and 2 bases from J; junction bases left unmatched: 7. CDR3 protein: CASSRPSGRAPYEQYF. The CDR3 nucleotides are TGTGCCAGCAGCCGGCCTAGCGGGAGGGCCCCCTACGAGCAGTACTTC.

This rearrangement joins TRBV27 to TRBJ2-3; 7 bases line up with TRBD1. The germline gives CDR1 MNHEY, CDR2 SMNVEV (reference sequence). V lost 5 bases to trimming and J lost 1 base; unmatched junction nucleotides: 0. The CDR3 is 13 residues long. The CDR3 DNA reads as TGTGCCAGCAGTGACAGGGGCACAGATACGCAGTATTTT. The encoded protein is CASSDRGTDTQYF.

Regarding this clone: In the same sample, other DNA sequences code for this CDR3. The V and J genes are TRBV10-3 and TRBJ2-3; TRBD2 aligns across 8 bases. This CDR3 spans 15 amino acids. V trimming: 3 bases; J trimming: 1 base; junction bases outside the gene matches: 3. The V gene's germline CDR1 is ENHRY and CDR2 SYGVKD. The CDR3 loop reads CAISEGREGTDTQYF. CDR3 coding DNA: TGTGCCATCAGTGAAGGGCGGGAGGGCACAGATACGCAGTATTTT.

The V gene is TRBV19, the J gene TRBJ1-5; D not certain. V was pared by 5 bases and J by 3 bases, with 11 bases between. Germline loops: CDR1 LNHDA, CDR2 SQIVND (reference sequence). The CDR3 is 14 amino acids. CDR3 coding DNA: TGTGCCAGTAGTGACCCCCGGTCCAATCAGCCCCAGCATTTT. It translates to CASSDPRSNQPQHF.

The chain has TRBV14 and TRBJ1-4; D call uncertain. This CDR3 is built from 14 residues. Germline V lookup: CDR1 SGHDN, CDR2 FVKESK. V lost 1 base and J 3 bases, leaving 6 bases between the germline ends. The CDR3 spells CASSQGRANEKLFF. CDR3 DNA sequence: TGTGCCAGCAGCCAAGGTAGGGCTAATGAAAAACTGTTTTTT. Supplemented by reference TRBV14 and TRBJ1-4, the full variable domain reads EAGVTQFPSHSVIEKGQTVTLRCDPISGHDNLYWYRRVMGKEIKFLLHFVKESKQDESGMPNNRFLAERTGGTYSTLKVQPAELEDSGVYFCASSQGRANEKLFFGSGTQLSVL.

V usage is TRBV5-6 and J usage is TRBJ2-5; 8 nucleotides agree with TRBD1. The CDR3 runs 15 residues. CDR1 is SGHDT and CDR2 is YYEEEE in the germline V gene. V was pared by 0 bases and J by 5 bases, with 6 bases of the junction left unmatched. CDR3 amino acids: CASSLAGRGLETQYF. CDR3 in DNA: TGTGCCAGCAGCTTGGCCGGCAGGGGGCTTGAGACCCAGTACTTC.

The V call is TRBV5-6, the J call TRBJ1-3; possibly TRBD1 for D (5 bases). Deletions cut 2 bases from V and 5 bases from J, with 11 bases between. CDR3 length: 14 residues. Germline loops: CDR1 SGHDT, CDR2 YYEEEE. The CDR3 nucleotides read TGTGCCAGCAGCTTAAACAGGCTTAGAAACACCATATATTTT. This sequence encodes CASSLNRLRNTIYF.

The chain joins TRBV7-6 to TRBJ2-1; 8 positions agree with TRBD2. J gave up 8 bases and V 1 base, and 4 bases lay outside the gene matches. CDR1 is SGHVS and CDR2 is FNYEAQ in the germline V gene. The CDR3 runs 14 residues. The CDR3 nucleotides are TGTGCCAGCAGCTTAGGATGGCGGGGGGATGAGCAGTTCTTC. The encoded protein is CASSLGWRGDEQFF.

The J gene is TRBJ2-7, the V gene TRBV6-5, with TRBD1 matching over 7 bases. Germline-derived CDR1 and CDR2 are MNHEY and SVGAGI. The CDR3 runs 15 residues. Germline trimming cut 7 bases from V and 0 bases from J; bases unmatched to any gene: 9. As DNA, the CDR3 is TGTGCCAGCAAAAAAACAGGGGAAAGCTCCTACGAGCAGTACTTC. The encoded protein is CASKKTGESSYEQYF.

This clone was seen a single time. The chain couples TRBV7-2 to TRBJ2-3, with D perhaps matching TRBD1 or TRBD2 (7 bases each). This CDR3 spans 16 amino acids. Germline CDR1 reads SGHTA; CDR2 reads FQGNSA. The ends were cut back, 6 bases at V and 6 bases at J, with 22 bases in the middle. CDR3 sequence (DNA): TGTGCCAGCAGGTGGGAGGGGGCCCTCTCCGCGGATACGCAGTATTTT. The encoded protein is CASRWEGALSADTQYF. Full variable domain (remainder filled in from reference TRBV7-2 and TRBJ2-3): GAGVSQSPSNKVTEKGKDVELRCDPISGHTALYWYRQSLGQGLEFLIYFQGNSAPDKSGLPSDRFSAERTGGSVSTLTIQRTQQEDSAVYLCASRWEGALSADTQYFGPGTRLTVL.

This chain joins TRBV29-1 and TRBJ2-5; 8 nucleotides line up with TRBD1. Germline V CDR1 and CDR2: SQVTM, ANQGSEA. V lost 5 bases, J lost 1 base, and 12 bases stayed unmatched. The CDR3 covers 16 residues. The CDR3 DNA reads as TGCAGCGTTCAATTTTCTGGCAGGGGGCTCCAAGAGACCCAGTACTTC. This gives the protein CSVQFSGRGLQETQYF.

This clone was counted once. The genes are TRBV28 and TRBJ1-5; D ambiguous. CDR3 length: 17 residues. V was trimmed by 3 bases and J by 7 bases, leaving 22 bases between them. From germline, CDR1 is MDHEN and CDR2 SYDVKM. CDR3 in amino acids: CASSFGSLSARGQPQHF. The CDR3 nucleotides are TGTGCCAGCAGTTTCGGCTCTCTATCAGCCCGGGGACAGCCCCAGCATTTT.

V usage is TRBV5-1 and J usage is TRBJ1-1; tentatively, D is TRBD1 (6 bases). From germline, CDR1 is SGHRS and CDR2 YFSETQ. V lost 0 bases, J lost 1 base, and 13 bases lay in between. The CDR3 extends over 16 amino acids. The CDR3 DNA sequence: TGCGCCAGCAGCTTGGGTCTGGGACATAGGAACACTGAAGCTTTCTTT. Protein sequence: CASSLGLGHRNTEAFF.

This chain joins TRBV29-1 and TRBJ2-6, with 7 bases aligning to TRBD2. The CDR3 has 13 amino acids. Trimming cost V 8 bases and J 0 bases; bases outside gene matches: 1. The germline CDR1 and CDR2 sequences are SQVTM and ANQGSEA. CDR3 amino acids: CSTSDSGANVLTF. The CDR3 DNA sequence: TGCAGCACTAGCGACTCTGGGGCCAACGTCCTGACTTTC.

This sequence joins TRBV4-1 and TRBJ2-1; 7 nucleotides agree with TRBD2. The length of the CDR3 is 15 residues. The J segment lost 2 bases and the V segment lost 0 bases, leaving 1 base of the junction unmatched. Germline values: CDR1 MGHRA, CDR2 YSYEKL. CDR3 in amino acids: CASSQDLAAYNEQFF. The CDR3 DNA sequence: TGCGCCAGCAGCCAAGACCTAGCGGCCTACAATGAGCAGTTCTTC.